Detailed here is one T cell receptor (beta chain). Antigen: not known. The library was made from cDNA and included unique molecular identifiers. Using its own MiXCR run on the PCR reads, TCRdb lists one record per CDR3 protein. The sample has about 540,000 distinct CDR3 sequences, about a third seen once. The CDR3 totals 16 residues. V was pared by 0 bases and J by 5 bases, with 16 bases between. Germline V CDR1 and CDR2: LNHNV, YYDKDF (reference sequence). This sample stems from a study of post-analysis software for immune sequencing data. The study, taken as a whole, reports: Patients used about 5 TRBV segments, including TRBV5-6, TRBV5-1 and TRBV20-1, more often than controls.

The TCR sequence derives from a girl under 18 with multiple sclerosis. The sequencing input was blood. J is TRBJ1-2 and V is TRBV15; D remains unclear. The CDR3 reads CATSRDPGRSGYGYTF. CDR3 nucleotides: TGTGCCACCAGCAGAGACCCGGGAAGGTCTGGATATGGCTACACCTTC. The full variable domain, completed using reference TRBV15 and TRBJ1-2, is DAMVIQNPRYQVTQFGKPVTLSCSQTLNHNVMYWYQQKSSQAPKLLFHYYDKDFNNEADTPDNFQSRRPNTSFCFLDIRSPGLGDTAMYLCATSRDPGRSGYGYTFGSGTRLTVV.